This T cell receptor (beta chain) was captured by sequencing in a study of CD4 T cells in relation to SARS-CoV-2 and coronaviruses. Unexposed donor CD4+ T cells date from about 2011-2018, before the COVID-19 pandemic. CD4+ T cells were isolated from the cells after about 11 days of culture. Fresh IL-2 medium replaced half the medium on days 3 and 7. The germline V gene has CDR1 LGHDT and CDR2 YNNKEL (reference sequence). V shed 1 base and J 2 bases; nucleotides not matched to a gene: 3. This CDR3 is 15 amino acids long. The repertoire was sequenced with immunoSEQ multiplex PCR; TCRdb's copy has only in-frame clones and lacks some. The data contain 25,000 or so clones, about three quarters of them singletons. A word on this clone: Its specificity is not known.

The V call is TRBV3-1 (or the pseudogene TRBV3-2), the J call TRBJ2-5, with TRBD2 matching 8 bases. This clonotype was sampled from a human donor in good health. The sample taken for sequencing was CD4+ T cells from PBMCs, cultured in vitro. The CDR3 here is CASSQAGGRQETQYF. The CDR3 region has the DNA TGTGCCAGCAGCCAAGCGGGGGGGCGTCAAGAGACCCAGTACTTC.